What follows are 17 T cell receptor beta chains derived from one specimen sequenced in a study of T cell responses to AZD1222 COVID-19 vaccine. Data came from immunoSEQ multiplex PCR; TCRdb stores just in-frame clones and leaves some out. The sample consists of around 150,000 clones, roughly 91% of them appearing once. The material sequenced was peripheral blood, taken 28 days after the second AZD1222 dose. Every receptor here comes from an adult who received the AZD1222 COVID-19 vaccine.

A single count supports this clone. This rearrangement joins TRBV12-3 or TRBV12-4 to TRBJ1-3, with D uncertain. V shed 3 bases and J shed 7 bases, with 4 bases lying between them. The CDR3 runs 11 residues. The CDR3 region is CASSLMNTIYF. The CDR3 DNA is TGTGCCAGCAGTTTGATGAACACCATATATTTT.

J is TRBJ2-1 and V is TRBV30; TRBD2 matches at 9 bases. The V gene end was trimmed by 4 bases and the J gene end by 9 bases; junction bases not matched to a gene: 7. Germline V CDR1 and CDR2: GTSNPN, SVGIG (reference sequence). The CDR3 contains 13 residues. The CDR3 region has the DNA TGTGCCTGGATGGGCGGGGGGGCCGGTGAGCAGTTCTTC. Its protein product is CAWMGGGAGEQFF.

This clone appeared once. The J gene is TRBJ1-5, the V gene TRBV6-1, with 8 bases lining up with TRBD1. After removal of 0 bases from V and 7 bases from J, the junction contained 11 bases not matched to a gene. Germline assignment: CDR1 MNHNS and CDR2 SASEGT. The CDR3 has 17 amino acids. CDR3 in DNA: TGTGCCAGCAGTGAAGCGCCCTTCCCGACAGGGGCACAGCCCCAGCATTTT. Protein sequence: CASSEAPFPTGAQPQHF.

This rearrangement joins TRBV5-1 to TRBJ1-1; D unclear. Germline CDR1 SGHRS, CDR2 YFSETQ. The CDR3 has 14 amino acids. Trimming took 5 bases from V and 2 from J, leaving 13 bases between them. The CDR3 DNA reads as TGCGCCAGCAGGTCAGCTATCCTTAACACTGAAGCTTTCTTT. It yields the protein CASRSAILNTEAFF. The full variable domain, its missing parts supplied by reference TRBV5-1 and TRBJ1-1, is KAGVTQTPRYLIKTRGQQVTLSCSPISGHRSVSWYQQTPGQGLQFLFEYFSETQRNKGNFPGRFSGRQFSNSRSEMNVSTLELGDSALYLCASRSAILNTEAFFGQGTRLTVV.

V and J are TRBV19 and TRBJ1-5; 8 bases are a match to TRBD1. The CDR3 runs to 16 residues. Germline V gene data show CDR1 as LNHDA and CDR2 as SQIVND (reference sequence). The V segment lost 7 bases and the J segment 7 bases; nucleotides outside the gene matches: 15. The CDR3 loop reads CASTMTGAPTSQPQHF. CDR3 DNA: TGTGCCAGTACTATGACAGGGGCCCCCACCAGCCAGCCCCAGCATTTT.

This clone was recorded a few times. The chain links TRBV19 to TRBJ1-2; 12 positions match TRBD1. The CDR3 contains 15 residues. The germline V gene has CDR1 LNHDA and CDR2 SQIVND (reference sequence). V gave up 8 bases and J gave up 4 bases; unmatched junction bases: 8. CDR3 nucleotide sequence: TGTGCCAGTCGAACCGGGACAGGGGGCAGCTATGGCTACACCTTC. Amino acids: CASRTGTGGSYGYTF.

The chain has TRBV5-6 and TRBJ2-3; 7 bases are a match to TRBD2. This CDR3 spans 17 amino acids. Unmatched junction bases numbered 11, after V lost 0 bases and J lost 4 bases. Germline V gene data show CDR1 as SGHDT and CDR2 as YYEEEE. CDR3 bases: TGTGCCAGCAGCTTGGGGCAGACGGGGAGGGCTTCAGATACGCAGTATTTT. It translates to CASSLGQTGRASDTQYF.

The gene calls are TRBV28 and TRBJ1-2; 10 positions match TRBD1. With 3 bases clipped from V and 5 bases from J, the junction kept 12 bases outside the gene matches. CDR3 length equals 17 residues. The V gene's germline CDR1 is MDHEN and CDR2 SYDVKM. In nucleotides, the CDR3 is TGTGCCAGCAGTTTGTACCGACAGGGGGCTAGGTCGTATGGCTACACCTTC. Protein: CASSLYRQGARSYGYTF.

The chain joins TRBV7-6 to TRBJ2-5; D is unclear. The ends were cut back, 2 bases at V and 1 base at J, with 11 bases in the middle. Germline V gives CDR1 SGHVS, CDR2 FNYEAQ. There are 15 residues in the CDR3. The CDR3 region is CASSLRPERQETQYF. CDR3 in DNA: TGTGCCAGCAGCTTACGGCCCGAGCGCCAAGAGACCCAGTACTTC.

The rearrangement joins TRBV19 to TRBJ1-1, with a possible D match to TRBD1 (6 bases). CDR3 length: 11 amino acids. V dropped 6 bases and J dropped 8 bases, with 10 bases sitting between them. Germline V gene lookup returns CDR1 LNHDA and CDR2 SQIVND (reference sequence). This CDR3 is CASSAGTEAFF. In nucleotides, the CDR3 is TGTGCCAGTAGCGCCGGGACAGAAGCTTTCTTT.

The CDR3 loop reads CASSVLRTFQGDWTGELFF. The CDR3 nucleotides are TGTGCCAGCAGTGTTTTAAGGACCTTCCAGGGGGATTGGACCGGGGAGCTGTTTTTT. This chain uses TRBV2 with TRBJ2-2; 7 bases line up with TRBD1. This CDR3 is 19 amino acids long. V was clipped by 4 bases and J by 5 bases; unmatched bases: 19. Germline V CDR1 and CDR2: SNHLY, FYNNEI.

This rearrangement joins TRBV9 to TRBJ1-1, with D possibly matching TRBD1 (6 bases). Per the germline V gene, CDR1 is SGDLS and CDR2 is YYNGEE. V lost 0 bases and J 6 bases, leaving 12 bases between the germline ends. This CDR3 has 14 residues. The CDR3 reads CASSVGQGRAEAFF. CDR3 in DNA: TGTGCCAGCAGCGTAGGTCAGGGGCGCGCTGAAGCTTTCTTT.

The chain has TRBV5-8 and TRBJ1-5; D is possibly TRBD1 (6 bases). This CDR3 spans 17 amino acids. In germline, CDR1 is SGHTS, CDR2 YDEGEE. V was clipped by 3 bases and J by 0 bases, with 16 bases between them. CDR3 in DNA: TGTGCCAGCAGCTCGGAACTTGCAGGGGATAGCAATCAGCCCCAGCATTTT. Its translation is CASSSELAGDSNQPQHF.

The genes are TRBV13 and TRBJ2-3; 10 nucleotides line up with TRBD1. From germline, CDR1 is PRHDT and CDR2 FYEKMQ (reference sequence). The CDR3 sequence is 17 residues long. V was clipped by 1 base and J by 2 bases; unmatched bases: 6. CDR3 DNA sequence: TGTGCCAGCAGCTTAGCCCCCGGGACAGGGGTCACAGATACGCAGTATTTT. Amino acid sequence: CASSLAPGTGVTDTQYF.

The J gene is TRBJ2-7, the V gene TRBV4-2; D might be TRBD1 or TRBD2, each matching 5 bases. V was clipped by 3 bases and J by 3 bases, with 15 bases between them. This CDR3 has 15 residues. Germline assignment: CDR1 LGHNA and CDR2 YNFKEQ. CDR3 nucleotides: TGTGCCAGCAGCCATGAGTCCCCGGGGCTCTACGAGCAGTACTTC. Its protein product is CASSHESPGLYEQYF.

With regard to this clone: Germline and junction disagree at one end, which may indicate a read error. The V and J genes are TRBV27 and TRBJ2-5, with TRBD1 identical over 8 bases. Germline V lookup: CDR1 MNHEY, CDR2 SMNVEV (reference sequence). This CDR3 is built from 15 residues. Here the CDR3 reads CASSLRGGTGLSPNF. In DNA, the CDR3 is TGTGCCAGCAGCCTGAGAGGGGGGACAGGTTTATCTCCTAACTTC.

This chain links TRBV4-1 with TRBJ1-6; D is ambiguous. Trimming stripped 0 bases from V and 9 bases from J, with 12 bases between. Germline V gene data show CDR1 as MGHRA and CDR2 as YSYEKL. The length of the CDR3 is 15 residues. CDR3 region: CASSQDLGRSSPLHF. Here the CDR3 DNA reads TGCGCCAGCAGCCAAGATCTAGGCCGGTCTTCACCCCTCCACTTT.